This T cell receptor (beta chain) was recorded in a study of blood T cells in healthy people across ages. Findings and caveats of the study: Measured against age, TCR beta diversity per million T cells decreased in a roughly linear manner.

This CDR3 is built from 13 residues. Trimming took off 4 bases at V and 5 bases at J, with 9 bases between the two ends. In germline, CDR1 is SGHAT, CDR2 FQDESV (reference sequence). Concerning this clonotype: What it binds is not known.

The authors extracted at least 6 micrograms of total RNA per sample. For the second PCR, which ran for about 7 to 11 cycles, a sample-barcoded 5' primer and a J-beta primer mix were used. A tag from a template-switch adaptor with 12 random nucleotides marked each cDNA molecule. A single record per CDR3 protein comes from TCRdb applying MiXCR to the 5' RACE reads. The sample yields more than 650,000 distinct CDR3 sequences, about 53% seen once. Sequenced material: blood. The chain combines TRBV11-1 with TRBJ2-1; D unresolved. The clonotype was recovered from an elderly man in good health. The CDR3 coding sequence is TGTGCCAGCAGCTGCCCTACGAACAATGAGCAGTTCTTC. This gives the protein CASSCPTNNEQFF.